This T cell receptor (beta chain) was sequenced in a study of cytomegalovirus exposure and HLA in healthy donors (dated by TCRdb to 2016 to 2017). For the wider study: The 550 to 750 repertoires of the first cohort and the 110 or so validation repertoires were produced on the same platform, according to a later analysis. The study aimed to test whether cataloging public T cell receptors could reveal signatures of past pathogen exposure. The study combined high-throughput TCR immunosequencing, statistical association of individual TCRs with disease status, and machine learning to predict cytomegalovirus infection status. Along with the approximately 670-subject first cohort, a separate validation cohort of 120 different subjects was used.

What the authors observed across the whole study: The study gave a list of 150 to 200 TCR beta chains associated with cytomegalovirus. A few of the identified cytomegalovirus-associated TCR beta chains were confirmed in vitro to be specific for cytomegalovirus antigens. Most TCR sequences were observed very rarely across donors, whereas some public TCRs were present in many individuals. The authors suggested that the approach could potentially be extended to other disease states and immunological phenotypes. The classifier was reported to diagnose cytomegalovirus status with high specificity and sensitivity in both the original cohort and the validation cohort. In a later analysis, TCRs clustered in the first cohort were found to also tend to co-occur in the roughly 110 validation repertoires, with 85% to 95% of cluster scores above 0. A later analysis lacked HLA typing for the validation cohort, so it scored co-occurrence in that cohort across all 110 or so repertoires.

Counted from cysteine to phenylalanine, this CDR3 has 16 amino acids. The only DNA kept is the CDR3, 48 bases in frame from the first base. The V end loses 4 bases and the J end loses 4 bases, and a stretch of 17 bases separates them. Sequences MNHEY (CDR1) and SMNVEV (CDR2) are obtained from the germline V gene (reference sequence). Libraries were made using the immunoSEQ multiplex PCR assay. Per the source publication's procedure: To diagnose cytomegalovirus status from the catalog of TCR beta chain sequences, a statistical classification framework was built. Held by TCRdb, this immuneACCESS table contains in-frame sequences only and omits some clones. Under half of the omission traces to an unresolved V gene where checked; the cause of the rest is unknown. V and J calls and clone size follow that table, whereas D and trimming were derived from the DNA. The sample has some 170,000 clones on record, approximately 96% of them singletons. In total, the top ten clones hold about 0.89% of the sample.

With respect to this clone: Its antigen has not been determined. No quality values exist for individual bases; no much larger clone is one base distant.

Donors formed part of the validation cohort, which comprised about 130 subjects and was distinct from the first cohort of 690 or so subjects. The receptor's source is a woman between 18 and 29 years old in good health and CMV-seronegative. Source material: PBMCs. This sequence uses TRBV27 and TRBJ2-1; the D gene remains uncertain. The CDR3 has the sequence CASSSRVGQLYNEQFF. The nucleotides read TGTGCCAGCAGTTCCCGGGTTGGTCAGCTTTACAATGAGCAGTTCTTC.